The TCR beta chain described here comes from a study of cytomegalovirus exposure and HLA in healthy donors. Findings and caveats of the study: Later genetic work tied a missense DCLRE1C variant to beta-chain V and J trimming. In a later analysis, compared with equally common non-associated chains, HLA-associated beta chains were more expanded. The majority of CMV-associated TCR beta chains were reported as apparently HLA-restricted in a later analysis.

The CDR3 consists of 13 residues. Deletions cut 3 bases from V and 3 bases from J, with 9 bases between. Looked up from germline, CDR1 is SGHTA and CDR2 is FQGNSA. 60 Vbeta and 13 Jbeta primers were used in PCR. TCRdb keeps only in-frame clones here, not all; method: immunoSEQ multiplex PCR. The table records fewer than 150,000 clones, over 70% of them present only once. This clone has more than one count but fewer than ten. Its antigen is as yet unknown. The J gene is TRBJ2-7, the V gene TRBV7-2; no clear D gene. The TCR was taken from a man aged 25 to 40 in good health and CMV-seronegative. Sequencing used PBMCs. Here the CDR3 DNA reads TGTGCCAGCAGCTTGTCTAGTAGCTACGAGCAGTACTTC. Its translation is CASSLSSSYEQYF.